The T cell receptor beta chain described here comes from a study of a mutant IDH1 vaccine in newly diagnosed glioma (dated by TCRdb to about 2021). In the study overall: Vaccination began 4-6 weeks after radiotherapy alone, or alongside temozolomide cycles in the chemotherapy-containing groups. Six visits were used for peripheral blood collection: V03 (baseline), V05, V07, V10, V12 and V13. Prior to enrollment, patients had been given standard therapy consisting of radiotherapy alone, temozolomide alone, or radiochemotherapy with temozolomide, with the combination given to most patients. The week-35 safety follow-up was designated visit V12, and the week-47 end of study was designated visit V13. Longitudinal TCRB deep sequencing was done for 25 treated patients, wherever samples were available for exploratory analyses. Of the 32 patients who were treated, approximately 62% were male and roughly 38% were female, and the mean age was around 41 years.

This clone appeared a few times. Its recognized antigen is unknown. No base quality values were provided; no much bigger clone lies one nucleotide off. General findings and caveats noted by the study authors: The authors stated that sample limitations prevented analyses of patient blood samples from being reproduced. PBMC samples for TCRB deep sequencing were selected based on availability. Changes in the top peripheral T cell clonotypes picked up by TCRB sequencing did not appear to be linked to pseudoprogression. Immune responses induced by the vaccine were seen in over 90% of patients across multiple MHC alleles.

From cysteine to phenylalanine, the CDR3 is 15 amino acids long. Just CDR3 DNA is preserved here, 45 bases in frame from base 1. The meaning of the sample's time point label: week 35, safety follow-up. A 20-mer mutant IDH1 peptide at 300 micrograms in Montanide made up each vaccine dose, which was injected subcutaneously together with topical imiquimod. Patients received eight vaccinations in weeks 1, 3, 5, 7, 11, 15, 19 and 23, corresponding to visits V03 through V10. Newly diagnosed WHO grade 3 or 4 IDH1-mutant astrocytomas showing loss of nuclear ATRX were present in the donors. The samples were drawn from NOA16, a multicentre, single-arm, open-label phase I trial in Germany that tested a mutant IDH1 peptide vaccine in humans for the first time. Genomic DNA for TCRB sequencing was extracted from EDTA blood using the DNeasy Blood and Tissue Kit. Libraries were prepared through the immunoSEQ multiplex PCR assay. The hsTCRB Kit was used according to the manufacturer's protocol to amplify rearranged TCR beta chain sequences. Sequencing of TCRB libraries was carried out on an Illumina MiSeq. The paper's processing steps were these. Demultiplexing, trimming and gene mapping were performed with the kit vendor's proprietary platform. TCRdb carries this immuneACCESS record with in-frame sequences only. Its versions omit some clonotypes, under half of them owing to an unresolved V gene in the studies checked, with the rest unexplained. V and J calls and clone size are copied from that table; D and trimming were computed from the DNA. Across this sample there are 45,000 to 55,000 clones, with under 85% seen only once. Approximately 6.7% of the sample goes to the ten largest clones.

The sequence joins TRBV1 to TRBJ2-2; the table's D call TRBD2 went unverified against the DNA. TRBV1 is noted as a pseudogene. The sample here was PBMCs, taken from a glioma patient whose treatment included an IDH1 peptide vaccine. The clonotype comes from a man aged 40-55 years with glioma. The base sequence is TGCACCAGCAGCCCAGGGAGGAGATTGTCCGGGGAGCTGTTTTTT. This sequence encodes CTSSPGRRLSGELFF.